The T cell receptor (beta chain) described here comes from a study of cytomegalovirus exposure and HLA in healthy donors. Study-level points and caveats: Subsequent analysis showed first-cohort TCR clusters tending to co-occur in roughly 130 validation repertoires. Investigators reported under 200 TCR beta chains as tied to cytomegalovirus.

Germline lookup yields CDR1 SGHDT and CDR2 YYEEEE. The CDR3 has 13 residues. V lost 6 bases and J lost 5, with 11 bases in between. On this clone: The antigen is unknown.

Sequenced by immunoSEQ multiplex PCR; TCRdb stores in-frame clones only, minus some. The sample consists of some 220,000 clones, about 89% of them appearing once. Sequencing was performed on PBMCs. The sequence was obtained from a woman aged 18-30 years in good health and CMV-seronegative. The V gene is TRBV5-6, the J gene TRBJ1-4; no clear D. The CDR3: CASKVWLNEKLFF. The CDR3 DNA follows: TGTGCCAGCAAAGTGTGGCTGAATGAAAAACTGTTTTTT.